This TCR beta chain is from a study of blood T cells in healthy people across ages. A second about 7 to 12 cycle PCR used barcoded and J-beta primers. Each cDNA molecule received a tag from a template-switch adaptor that had 12 random nucleotides. TCRdb analysed the 5' RACE reads with MiXCR anew, one entry per CDR3 protein. The table has more than 650,000 distinct CDR3 sequences, roughly 26% seen once; the top ten hold around 2.9%. V dropped 7 bases and J dropped 4 bases, with 17 bases sitting between them. The CDR3 is made up of 16 amino acids. CDR1 LGHNT and CDR2 FRNRAP come from the germline V gene. Per sample, extraction of total RNA gave at least 5.5 micrograms in every case. The sample was also reused in another study, on T cells of mothers and their children.

The V and J genes are TRBV12-5 and TRBJ2-6; perhaps TRBD1 as D (5 bases). This clonotype was sampled from a boy younger than 18 in good health. The sequencing input was blood. CDR3 bases: TGTGCTAGTGCAGACCCAGGGAATACGGGGGCCAACGTCCTGACTTTC. The encoded protein is CASADPGNTGANVLTF.